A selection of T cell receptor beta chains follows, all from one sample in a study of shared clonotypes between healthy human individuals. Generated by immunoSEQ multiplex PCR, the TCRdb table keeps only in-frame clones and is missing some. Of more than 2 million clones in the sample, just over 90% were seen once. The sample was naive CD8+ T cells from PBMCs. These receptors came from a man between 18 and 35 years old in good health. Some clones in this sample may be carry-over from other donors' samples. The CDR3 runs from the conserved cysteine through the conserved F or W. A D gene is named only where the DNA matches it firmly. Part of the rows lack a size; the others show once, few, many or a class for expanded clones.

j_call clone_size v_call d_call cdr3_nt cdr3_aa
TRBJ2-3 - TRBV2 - TGTGCCAGCAGTGTGAATAAGGAACTGGGAAGCACAGATACGCAGTATTTT CASSVNKELGSTDTQYF
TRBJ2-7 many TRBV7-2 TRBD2 TGTGCCAGCAGCCCGATCTGGACTAGCGGGAGCGCCGAGCAGTACTTC CASSPIWTSGSAEQYF
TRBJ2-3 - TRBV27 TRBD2 TGTGCCAGCAGTTCCCGACTAGCGGGAGGTCTAGATACGCAGTATTTT CASSSRLAGGLDTQYF
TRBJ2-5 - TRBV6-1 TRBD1 TGTGCCAGCAGTGGGACAGGGCCTGGGGAGACCCAGTACTTC CASSGTGPGETQYF
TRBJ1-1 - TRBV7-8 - TGTGCCAGCAGCCCGGGGGCCACTGAAGCTTTCTTT CASSPGATEAFF
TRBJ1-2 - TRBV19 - TGTGCCAGTAGTACTACGGACTATGGCTACACCTTC CASSTTDYGYTF
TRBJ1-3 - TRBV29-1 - TGCAGCGTTTCTGGGCTGGATGGAAACACCATATATTTT CSVSGLDGNTIYF
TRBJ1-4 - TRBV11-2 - TGTGCCAGCAGCTACAGGGTTGATGAAAAACTGTTTTTT CASSYRVDEKLFF
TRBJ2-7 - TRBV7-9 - TGTGCCAGCAGCTTATCAACGGGGCCTTTCTACGAGCAGTACTTC CASSLSTGPFYEQYF
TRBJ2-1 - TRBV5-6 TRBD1 TGTGCCAGCAGCTGGAGTAGGGGGCCCACCCAGTTCTTC CASSWSRGPTQFF
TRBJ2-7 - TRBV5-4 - TGTGCCAGCAGCTTGGAGGGCCCGACGTCCTACGAGCAGTACTTC CASSLEGPTSYEQYF
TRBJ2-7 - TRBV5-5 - TGTGCCAGCAGCCCCCTTGCGACGATCGAGCAGTACTTC CASSPLATIEQYF
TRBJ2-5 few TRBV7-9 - TGTGCCAGCAGCTCCCAGGACGTAGCAGGGGAGACCCAGTACTTC CASSSQDVAGETQYF
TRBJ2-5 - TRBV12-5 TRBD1 TGTGCTAGTGGAGAGGGGGCGGGTGGGACCCAGTACTTC CASGEGAGGTQYF
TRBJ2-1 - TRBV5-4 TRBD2 TGTGCCAGCAGCCTCACCGGAGCGGGAGGGCCAACCTACAATGAGCAGTTCTTC CASSLTGAGGPTYNEQFF
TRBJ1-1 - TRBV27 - TGTGCCAGCAGTTTAGGGGGGTGGGCTGAAGCTTTCTTT CASSLGGWAEAFF
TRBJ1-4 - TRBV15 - TGTGCCACCAGCAGAGATCTAGGAACGGAACTTTCAACTAATGAAAAACTGTTTTTT CATSRDLGTELSTNEKLFF
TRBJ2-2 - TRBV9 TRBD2 TGTGCCAGCAGCGACCCAGCGGGAGCTTCCGGGGAGCTGTTTTTT CASSDPAGASGELFF
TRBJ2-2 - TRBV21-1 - TGTGCCAGCAGCCGCGGCCCCGGGACTAGTAACACCGGGGAGCTGTTTTTT CASSRGPGTSNTGELFF
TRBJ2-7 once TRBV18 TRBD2 TGTGCCAGCTCACCCGAGCGGGAGGGCCCCCCCTACGAGCAGTACTTC CASSPEREGPPYEQYF
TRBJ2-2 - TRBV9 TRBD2 TGTGCCAGCAGCTCCACCCGGTCGGGAGGGAACACCGGGGAGCTGTTTTTT CASSSTRSGGNTGELFF
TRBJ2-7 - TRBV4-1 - TGCGCCAGCAGCCCAGGGGATAGATATACTGTGGGTGGCGAGCAGTACTTC CASSPGDRYTVGGEQYF
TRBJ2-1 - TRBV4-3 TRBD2 TGCGCCAGCAGCCAAGATCTGCTATTGGGGACTAACTCCTACAATGAGCAGTTCTTC CASSQDLLLGTNSYNEQFF
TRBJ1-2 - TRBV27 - TGTGCCAGCAGTCCGGGGTATGGCTACACCTTC CASSPGYGYTF
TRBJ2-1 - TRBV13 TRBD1 TGTGCCAGCAGCTTAGAGCTGGGACAGGAGGGTAATGAGCAGTTCTTC CASSLELGQEGNEQFF
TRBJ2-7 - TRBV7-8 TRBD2 TGTGCCAGCAGCTGGCGCGGGAGGGGGGTCTACGAGCAGTACTTC CASSWRGRGVYEQYF
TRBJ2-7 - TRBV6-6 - TGTGCCAGCAGTGCGGGACAGCGATCCTACGAGCAGTACTTC CASSAGQRSYEQYF
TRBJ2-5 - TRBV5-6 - TGTGCCAGCAGCCCCGCCACCGGGACGCCGAGGGATACGTACTTC CASSPATGTPRDTYF
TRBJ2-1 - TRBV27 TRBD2 TGTGCCAGCAGGGAGCTAGCGGGAGCGGCCGTTGAGCAGTTCTTC CASRELAGAAVEQFF
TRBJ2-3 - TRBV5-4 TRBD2 TGTGCCAGCAGCTCTAGCGGGAGGGCCTTAGAGACGCAGTATTTT CASSSSGRALETQYF
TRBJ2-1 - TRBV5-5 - TGTGCCAGCAGCCCCCGACCGTGGGCTTACAATGAGCAGTTCTTC CASSPRPWAYNEQFF
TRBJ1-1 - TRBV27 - TGTGCCAGCAGTTTATTTCTCGGGCAGGGGGAAGCTTTCTTT CASSLFLGQGEAFF
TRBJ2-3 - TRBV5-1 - TGCGCCAGCAGAATAACAGATACGCAGTATTTT CASRITDTQYF
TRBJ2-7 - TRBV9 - TGTGCCAGCAGCGTAGGCGAGGGTTCCTACGAGCAGTACTTC CASSVGEGSYEQYF
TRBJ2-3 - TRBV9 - TGTGCCAGCAGCGTCGGGGGTTCGACAGATACGCAGTATTTT CASSVGGSTDTQYF
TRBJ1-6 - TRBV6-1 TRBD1 TGTGCCACCCGAGGGGGGACAGCACCAAATTCACCCCTCCACTTT CATRGGTAPNSPLHF
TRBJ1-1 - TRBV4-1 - TGCGCCAGCAGCCAGTCGGGCTATGGGACTGAAGCTTTCTTT CASSQSGYGTEAFF
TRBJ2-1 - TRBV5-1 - TGCGCCAGCAGCTTCGTGGAGACGGCCCTCCCTGCCGACCCCAATGAGCAGTTCTTC CASSFVETALPADPNEQFF
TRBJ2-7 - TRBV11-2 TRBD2 TGTGCCAGCAGCTTAGAGGCTAGCGGGAGTTGGTACGAGCAGTACTTC CASSLEASGSWYEQYF
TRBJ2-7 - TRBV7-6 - TGTGCCAGCAGCTTAGGTAGTAGAGCCTACGAGCAGTACTTC CASSLGSRAYEQYF
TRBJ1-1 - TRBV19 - TGTGCCAGTACTTACGGCCAAGGGGGGAACACTGAAGCTTTCTTT CASTYGQGGNTEAFF
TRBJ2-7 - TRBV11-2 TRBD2 TGTGCCAGCAGCTTATACGGGCTAGCGGGGGCGACCTACGAGCAGTACTTC CASSLYGLAGATYEQYF
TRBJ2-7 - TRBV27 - TGTGCCAGCAGTTTTATTGGGGCAGGGAAGGACGAGCAGTACTTC CASSFIGAGKDEQYF